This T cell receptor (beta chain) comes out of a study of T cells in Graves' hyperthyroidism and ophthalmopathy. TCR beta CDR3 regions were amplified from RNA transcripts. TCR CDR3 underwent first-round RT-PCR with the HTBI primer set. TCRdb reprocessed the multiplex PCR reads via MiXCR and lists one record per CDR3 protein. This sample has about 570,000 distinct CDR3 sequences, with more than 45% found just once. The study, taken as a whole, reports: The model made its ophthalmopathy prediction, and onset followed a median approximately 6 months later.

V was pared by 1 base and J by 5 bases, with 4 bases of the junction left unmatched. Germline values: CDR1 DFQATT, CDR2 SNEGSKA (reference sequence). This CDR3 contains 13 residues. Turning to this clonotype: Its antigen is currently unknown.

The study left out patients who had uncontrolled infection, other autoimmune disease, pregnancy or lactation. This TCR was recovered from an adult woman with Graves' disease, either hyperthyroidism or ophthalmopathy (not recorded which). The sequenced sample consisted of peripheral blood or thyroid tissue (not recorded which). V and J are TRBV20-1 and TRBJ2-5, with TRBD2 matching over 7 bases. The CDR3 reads CSARGGGPETQYF. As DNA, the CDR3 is TGCAGTGCTAGAGGGGGAGGGCCGGAGACCCAGTACTTC.